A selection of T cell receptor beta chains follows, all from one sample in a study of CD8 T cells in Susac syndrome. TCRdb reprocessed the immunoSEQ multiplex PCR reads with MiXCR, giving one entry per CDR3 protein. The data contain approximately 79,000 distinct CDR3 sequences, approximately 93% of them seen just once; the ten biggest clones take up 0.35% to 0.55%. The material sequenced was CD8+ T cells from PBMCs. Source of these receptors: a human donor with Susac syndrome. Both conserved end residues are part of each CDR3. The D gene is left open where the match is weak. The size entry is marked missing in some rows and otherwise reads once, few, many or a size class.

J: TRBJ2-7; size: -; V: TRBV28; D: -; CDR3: CASCPSRGLYEQYF; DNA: TGTGCCAGCTGCCCTAGCCGGGGGCTCTACGAGCAGTACTTC
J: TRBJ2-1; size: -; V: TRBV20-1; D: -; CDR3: CSARNPGKGPTYNEQFF; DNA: TGCAGTGCTAGGAACCCCGGGAAGGGGCCAACCTACAATGAGCAGTTCTTC
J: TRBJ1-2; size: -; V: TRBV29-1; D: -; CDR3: CSVPGRVVDGYTF; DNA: TGCAGCGTTCCCGGCAGGGTGGTGGATGGCTACACCTTC
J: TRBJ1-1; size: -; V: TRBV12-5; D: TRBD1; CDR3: CASGPGGERAEAFF; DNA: TGTGCTAGTGGCCCAGGGGGGGAAAGGGCTGAAGCTTTCTTT
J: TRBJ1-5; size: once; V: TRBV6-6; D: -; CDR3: CASSTASGQPQHF; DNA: TGTGCCAGCAGTACAGCCTCGGGGCAGCCCCAGCATTTT
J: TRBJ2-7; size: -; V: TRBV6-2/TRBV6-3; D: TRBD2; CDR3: CASSYPKSGRADWYEQYF; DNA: TGTGCCAGCAGTTACCCCAAAAGCGGGAGGGCCGATTGGTACGAGCAGTACTTC
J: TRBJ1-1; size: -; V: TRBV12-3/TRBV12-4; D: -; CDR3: CAGGSNTEAFF; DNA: TGTGCCGGGGGATCGAACACTGAAGCTTTCTTT
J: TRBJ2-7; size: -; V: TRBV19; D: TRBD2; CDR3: CASSIGLAGGEQYF; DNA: TGTGCCAGTAGTATCGGACTAGCGGGAGGCGAGCAGTACTTC
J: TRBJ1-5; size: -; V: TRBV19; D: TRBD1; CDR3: CASSLTGDSNQPQHF; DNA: TGTGCCAGTAGTCTGACAGGGGATAGCAATCAGCCCCAGCATTTT
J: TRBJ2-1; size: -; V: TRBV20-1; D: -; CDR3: CSARARGRAQNEQFF; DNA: TGCAGTGCTAGAGCAAGGGGGAGGGCCCAGAATGAGCAGTTCTTC
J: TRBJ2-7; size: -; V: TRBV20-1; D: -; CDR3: CSARSELGTEQYF; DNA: TGCAGTGCTAGATCCGAATTGGGCACCGAGCAGTACTTC